This TCR beta chain was documented in a study of blood T cell repertoires in COVID-19. Study-level background: COVID-19 samples, acute and convalescent, were from the United States, Italy and Spain. T cells, B-cell-depleted T cells, or PBMCs provided the cDNA or gDNA that served as material.

As originally analysed: For nucleated cells, counts were estimated from reference gene primer amplification. Sequencing used immunoSEQ multiplex PCR; TCRdb keeps in-frame clones, though not all of them. From that table come the V and J calls and clone size; the DNA was used to work out D and trimming. Of tens of thousands of clones listed, less than 80% were seen once; the top ten hold approximately 26%. This CDR3 spans 13 amino acids. V was shortened by 3 bases and J by 1 base, with 5 bases between the two germline ends. The germline gives CDR1 KGHSH, CDR2 LQKENI. The sequence was collected from a man aged 60 to 75 with active or convalescent COVID-19. The rearrangement joins TRBV18 to TRBJ2-3; D is perhaps TRBD2 (5 bases). Material: peripheral blood. CDR3 coding DNA: TGTGCCAGCTCACCGCGGGGCACAGATACGCAGTATTTT. Protein sequence: CASSPRGTDTQYF.